A selection of T cell receptor beta chains follows, all from one sample in a study of T-cell reconstitution after alpha-beta-depleted transplantation in children. TCRdb recomputed calls from the PCR reads with MiXCR, one row per CDR3 protein. Of about 580,000 distinct CDR3 sequences in the sample, roughly 23% were seen once. The sequenced sample was PBMCs, mostly from graft donor cells, obtained 360 days after TCRalphabeta/CD19-depleted stem cell transplant. These receptors were obtained from a boy in the first two years of life who had a stem cell transplant for acute myeloid leukemia, so the T cells may come from the graft donor. CDR3s leave out the opening cysteine and the closing phenylalanine or tryptophan. The order of the fields is V gene, CDR3 length, J gene, CDR3 protein.

v_gene: TRBV12-3/TRBV12-4
len: 12
j_gene: TRBJ1-3
CDR3aa: ASSSRRPINTIY

v_gene: TRBV5-6
len: 16
j_gene: TRBJ2-5
CDR3aa: ASSFFPPFMGTEETQY

v_gene: TRBV6-5
len: 13
j_gene: TRBJ2-5
CDR3aa: ASSYFPEVKETQY

v_gene: TRBV29-1
len: 11
j_gene: TRBJ2-3
CDR3aa: SERTTGRDTQY

v_gene: TRBV6-2/TRBV6-3
len: 14
j_gene: TRBJ2-2
CDR3aa: ASSSRPGLGTGELF

v_gene: TRBV7-3
len: 16
j_gene: TRBJ2-2
CDR3aa: ASSLGGGRPQPGGELF

v_gene: TRBV20-1
len: 13
j_gene: TRBJ1-5
CDR3aa: SAGTEGGSNQPQH

v_gene: TRBV7-9
len: 15
j_gene: TRBJ2-1
CDR3aa: ASSLALGTETYNEQF

v_gene: TRBV6-5
len: 13
j_gene: TRBJ2-5
CDR3aa: ASAPGGGLQETQY

v_gene: TRBV6-2/TRBV6-3
len: 11
j_gene: TRBJ2-7
CDR3aa: ASSYVPGYEQY

v_gene: TRBV28
len: 16
j_gene: TRBJ2-3
CDR3aa: ASSFGTSGGPSTDTQY

v_gene: TRBV28
len: 10
j_gene: TRBJ2-5
CDR3aa: ASGGAPETQY

v_gene: TRBV7-9
len: 12
j_gene: TRBJ2-3
CDR3aa: ASRIKDFSDTQY

v_gene: TRBV7-9
len: 12
j_gene: TRBJ1-4
CDR3aa: ASTSDRGNEKLF

v_gene: TRBV29-1
len: 11
j_gene: TRBJ2-3
CDR3aa: SGTLAGRDTQY